The 10 T cell receptor beta chains reported below all come from one sample, sequenced in a study of T cell responses to AZD1222 COVID-19 vaccine. TCRdb keeps only in-frame clones here, not all; method: immunoSEQ multiplex PCR. Of 150,000 to 200,000 clones listed, 90% to 95% are singletons. The source material was peripheral blood, sampled on day 0 of AZD1222 vaccination. These receptors were collected from an adult in good health.

The rearrangement joins TRBV5-1 to TRBJ2-7; 7 nucleotides agree with TRBD2. This CDR3 has 14 residues. Trimming took 1 base from V and 2 from J; bases not matched to a gene: 3. The germline gives CDR1 SGHRS, CDR2 YFSETQ. In DNA, the CDR3 is TGCGCCAGCAGCTTGACGGGGGGAGCCTACGAGCAGTACTTC. This translates into CASSLTGGAYEQYF.

This chain connects TRBV6-5 to TRBJ1-1, with D unclear. Trimming took 6 bases from V and 2 from J, leaving 10 bases between them. This CDR3 spans 13 amino acids. Germline-derived CDR1 and CDR2 are MNHEY and SVGAGI. In DNA form, the CDR3 reads TGTGCCAGCAGGATTGGGATAAACACTGAAGCTTTCTTT. It codes for CASRIGINTEAFF.

This clone showed up just once. This chain uses TRBV2 with TRBJ1-2; 7 bases agree with TRBD1. In germline, CDR1 is SNHLY, CDR2 FYNNEI. The V segment lost 5 bases and the J segment 7 bases; nucleotides outside the gene matches: 13. The CDR3 totals 15 residues. The CDR3 nucleotides read TGTGCCAGCAGTTCGGATCAGACAGGGAGTGTTGGCTACACCTTC. It is translated as CASSSDQTGSVGYTF.

The J gene is TRBJ1-2, the V gene TRBV9, with D tentatively TRBD1 (6 bases). CDR3 length equals 15 residues. Germline V lookup: CDR1 SGDLS, CDR2 YYNGEE. Trimming pared 0 bases from V and 0 bases from J, leaving 9 bases between. The CDR3: CASSVGTGPNYGYTF. In nucleotides, the CDR3 is TGTGCCAGCAGCGTAGGAACAGGGCCTAACTATGGCTACACCTTC.

The chain employs TRBV6-5 and TRBJ2-5; D uncertain. The germline CDR1 and CDR2 sequences are MNHEY and SVGAGI. CDR3 length equals 13 residues. With 8 bases removed from V and 4 bases from J, the gap between germline ends came to 14 bases. The CDR3 loop reads CASLRVQGETQYF. The CDR3 region has the DNA TGTGCCAGCCTGCGCGTCCAAGGAGAGACCCAGTACTTC.

This chain uses TRBV21-1 with TRBJ1-5. TRBV21-1 is a pseudogene locus. The CDR3 contains 15 residues. This CDR3 reads CASSSLSSGGLPQHF. The CDR3 DNA reads TGTGCCAGCAGCTCCCTCTCATCGGGCGGGCTGCCCCAGCATTTT.

This clone was seen a single time. The chain combines TRBV1 with TRBJ1-1. TRBV1 is tagged as a pseudogene. The CDR3 sequence is 13 residues long. The CDR3 loop reads CTSSQVGGTEAFF. CDR3 DNA: TGCACCAGCAGCCAAGTTGGTGGGACTGAAGCTTTCTTT.

The rearrangement links TRBV5-1 to TRBJ2-2; D is perhaps TRBD2 (6 bases). V shed 7 bases and J shed 5 bases, with 18 bases lying between them. The CDR3 contains 15 residues. The germline gives CDR1 SGHRS, CDR2 YFSETQ. CDR3 bases: TGCGCCAGCTCAAGCCGGGACTCCCGGACCGGGGAGCTGTTTTTT. It specifies CASSSRDSRTGELFF.

V and J are TRBV19 and TRBJ2-1, with D tentatively TRBD2 (7 bases). The germline V gene has CDR1 LNHDA and CDR2 SQIVND (reference sequence). This CDR3 has 15 amino acids. The ends were cut back, 1 base at V and 8 bases at J, with 15 bases in the middle. CDR3 residues: CASSIGGGIIYEQFF. The CDR3, as DNA: TGTGCCAGTAGTATAGGCGGGGGCATAATATATGAGCAGTTCTTC.

This chain uses TRBV27 with TRBJ1-5; 8 bases align to TRBD1. The ends lost 4 bases at V and 0 bases at J; junction bases unmatched: 2. The CDR3 runs to 15 residues. Per the germline V gene, CDR1 is MNHEY and CDR2 is SMNVEV (reference sequence). CDR3 coding DNA: TGTGCCAGCAGTTCAGGGGGCTATAGCAATCAGCCCCAGCATTTT. The encoded protein is CASSSGGYSNQPQHF.